This TCR beta chain derives from a study of cytomegalovirus exposure and HLA in healthy donors. Study-wide results and caveats: Some TCR beta chains (roughly 150 of them) were listed as cytomegalovirus-associated. When analyzed later, a missense DCLRE1C variant was found to be linked to TCR beta V- and J-gene trimming.

This clone was picked up a small number of times. Its antigen is not known. PCR used 60 Vbeta primers and 13 Jbeta primers. Measured with immunoSEQ multiplex PCR; TCRdb has only the in-frame clones, and not every one. The sample lists 85,000 to 95,000 clones, approximately 7.1% occurring once. The CDR3 is 15 amino acids. Trimming pared 1 base from V and 2 bases from J, leaving 9 bases between. CDR1 is SGHTA and CDR2 is FQGNSA in the germline V gene. Donors showed nominal health when sampled, although they likely had unrecorded immune exposures. The clonotype was recovered from a man over 45 in good health and CMV-seronegative. The chain recombines TRBV7-2 with TRBJ1-5; D remains unclear. Source material: PBMCs. CDR3 protein: CASSLVQRGNQPQHF. The CDR3 DNA follows: TGTGCCAGCAGCTTAGTGCAAAGAGGCAATCAGCCCCAGCATTTT.